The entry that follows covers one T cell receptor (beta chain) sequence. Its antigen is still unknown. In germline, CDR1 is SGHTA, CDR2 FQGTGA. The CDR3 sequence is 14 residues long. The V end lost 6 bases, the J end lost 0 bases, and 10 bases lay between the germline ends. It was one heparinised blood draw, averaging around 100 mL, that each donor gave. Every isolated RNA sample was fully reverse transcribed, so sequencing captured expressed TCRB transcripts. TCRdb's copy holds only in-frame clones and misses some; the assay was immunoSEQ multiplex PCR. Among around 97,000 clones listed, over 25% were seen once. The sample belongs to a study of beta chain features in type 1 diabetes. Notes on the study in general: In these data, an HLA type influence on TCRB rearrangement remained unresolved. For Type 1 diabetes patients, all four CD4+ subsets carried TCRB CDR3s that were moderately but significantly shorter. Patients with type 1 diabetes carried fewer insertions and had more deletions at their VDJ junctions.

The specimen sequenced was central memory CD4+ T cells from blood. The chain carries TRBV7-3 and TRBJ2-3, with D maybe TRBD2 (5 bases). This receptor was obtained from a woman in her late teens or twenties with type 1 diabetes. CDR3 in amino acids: CASSKAVSTDTQYF. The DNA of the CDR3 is TGTGCCAGCAGTAAAGCGGTTAGCACAGATACGCAGTATTTT.